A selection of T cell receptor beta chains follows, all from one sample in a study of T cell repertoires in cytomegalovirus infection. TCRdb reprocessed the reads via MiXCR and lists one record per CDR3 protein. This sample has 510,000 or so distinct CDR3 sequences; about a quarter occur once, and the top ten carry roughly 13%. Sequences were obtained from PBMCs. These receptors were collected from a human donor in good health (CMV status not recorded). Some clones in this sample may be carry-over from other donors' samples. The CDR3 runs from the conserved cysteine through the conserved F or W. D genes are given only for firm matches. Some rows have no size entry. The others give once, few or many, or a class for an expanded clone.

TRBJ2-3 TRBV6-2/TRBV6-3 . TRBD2 TGTGCCAGCAGTTACCCTCGACTAGCGGGAGGGCCGGCGGATACGCAGTATTTT CASSYPRLAGGPADTQYF
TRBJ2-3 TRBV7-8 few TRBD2 TGTGCCAGCAGCGTTCCGGGACTAGCAACCCCCACGCAGTATTTT CASSVPGLATPTQYF
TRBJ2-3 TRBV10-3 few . TGTGCCATCAGTGCCGAGTTCCTTGGGAAGTTTCAAGATACGCAGTATTTT CAISAEFLGKFQDTQYF
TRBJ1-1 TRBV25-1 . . TGTGCCAGCAGTGATGTAGGGGCTGAAGCTTTCTTT CASSDVGAEAFF
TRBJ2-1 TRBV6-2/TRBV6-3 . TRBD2 TGTGCCAGCAGTCCCCCCCCGGGACTAGCGGGGTACAATGAGCAGTTCTTC CASSPPPGLAGYNEQFF
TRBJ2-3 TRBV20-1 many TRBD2 TGCAGTGCTAGCGGCCTAGCGGGAGGAATAGATACGCAGTATTTT CSASGLAGGIDTQYF
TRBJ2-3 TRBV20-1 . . TGCAGTGCTTCCCTCGGCTCTCTCACAGATACGCAGTATTTT CSASLGSLTDTQYF
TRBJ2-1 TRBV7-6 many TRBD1 TGTGCCAGCAGCCCAGGGGGCAATGAGCAGTTCTTC CASSPGGNEQFF
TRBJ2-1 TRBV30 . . TGTGCCTGGAGGTTCACGGGACCCTACAATGAGCAGTTCTTC CAWRFTGPYNEQFF
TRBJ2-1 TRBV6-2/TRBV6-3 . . TGTGCCAGCAGTGAACGGCTAGCGTCTTTCAATGAGCAGTTCTTC CASSERLASFNEQFF
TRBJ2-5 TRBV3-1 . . TGTGCCAGCAGCCAAGGACGTAGCGGACCAGAGACCCAGTACTTC CASSQGRSGPETQYF
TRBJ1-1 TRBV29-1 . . TGCAGCGTTGAGGGACGGATGAACACTGAAGCTTTCTTT CSVEGRMNTEAFF
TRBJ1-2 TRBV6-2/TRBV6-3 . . TGTGCCAGCGGGGACGGAGCTAACTTTGGCTACACCTTC CASGDGANFGYTF
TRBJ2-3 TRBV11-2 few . TGTGCCAGCAGCTTTAGTAGGGTGACAGATACGCAGTATTTT CASSFSRVTDTQYF
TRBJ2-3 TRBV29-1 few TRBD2 TGCAGCGTTGTCGCGCTAGCGGGAGTAACGCAGTATTTT CSVVALAGVTQYF
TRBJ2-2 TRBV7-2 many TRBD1 TGTGCCAGCAGCTTAGCTGGGGGACAGGCGAACACCGGGGAGCTGTTTTTT CASSLAGGQANTGELFF
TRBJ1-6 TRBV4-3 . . TGCGCCAGCAGCCAAGAGGTTCCAGGGCCGGGGTCACCCCTCCACTTT CASSQEVPGPGSPLHF
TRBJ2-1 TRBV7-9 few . TGTGCCAGCAGCTTAGCGCTGGGGACAACCTACAATGAGCAGTTCTTC CASSLALGTTYNEQFF
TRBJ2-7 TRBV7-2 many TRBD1 TGTGCCAGCAGCCGGGACAGGGTCCGCGAGCAGTACTTC CASSRDRVREQYF
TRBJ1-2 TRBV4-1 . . TGCGCCAGCAGCCAAGACCAAGGGATAGCCACTTACTATGGCTACACCTTC CASSQDQGIATYYGYTF
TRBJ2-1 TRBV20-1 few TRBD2 TGCAGTGCTAGAGAAGCGGGGTGGAGCGGGAGAGACTACAATGAGCAGTTCTTC CSAREAGWSGRDYNEQFF
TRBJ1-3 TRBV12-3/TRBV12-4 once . TGTGCCAGCAGTTTGATCCCGCCTGGAAACACCATATATTTT CASSLIPPGNTIYF
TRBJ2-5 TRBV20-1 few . TGCAGTGCTAGAAAAAGACAGCTACAAGAGACCCAGTACTTC CSARKRQLQETQYF
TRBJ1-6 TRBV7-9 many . TGTGCCAGCAGCTTAGGAGGCATTAATTCACCCCTCCACTTT CASSLGGINSPLHF
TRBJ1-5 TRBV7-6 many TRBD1 TGTGCCAGCAGCTCCGGACAGGGTACCAATCAGCCCCAGCATTTT CASSSGQGTNQPQHF
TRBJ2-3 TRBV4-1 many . TGCGCCAGCAGCCTGGAGGAGGGCCCCGATACGCAGTATTTT CASSLEEGPDTQYF
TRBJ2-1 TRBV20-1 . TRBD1 TGCAGTGCGGACCGGGACAGGGGGCAATTCTTC CSADRDRGQFF
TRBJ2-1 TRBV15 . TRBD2 TGTGCCACCAGCAGAAGGACTAGCGGGAATAATGAGCAGTTCTTC CATSRRTSGNNEQFF
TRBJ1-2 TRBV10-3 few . TGTGCCATCAGTGCCGGCAGGGAAGACTATGGCTACACCTTC CAISAGREDYGYTF
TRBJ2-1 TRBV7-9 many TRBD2 TGTGCCAGCAGCCTAGGACTAGCGGGCGGCTGGAATGAGCAGTTCTTC CASSLGLAGGWNEQFF
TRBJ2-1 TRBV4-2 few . TGTGCCAGCAGCCAACCCCAGGGTGGTGGTACCTACAATGAGCAGTTCTTC CASSQPQGGGTYNEQFF
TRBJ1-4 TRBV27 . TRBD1 TGTGCCAGCAGTTCGACAGGGGATTATGAAAAACTGTTTTTT CASSSTGDYEKLFF
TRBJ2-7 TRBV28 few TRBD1 TGTGCCAGCAGGGCCGGGGGGACAGGGGTCGAGCAGTACTTC CASRAGGTGVEQYF
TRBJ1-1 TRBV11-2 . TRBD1 TGTGCCAGCAGCCCAAAGACAGGGTTGAGTGAAGCTTTCTTT CASSPKTGLSEAFF
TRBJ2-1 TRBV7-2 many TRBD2 TGTGCCAGCAGCTTTAATCAACTAGCGTTGTCCAATGAGCAGTTCTTC CASSFNQLALSNEQFF
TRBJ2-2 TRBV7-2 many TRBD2 TGTGCCAGCAGGGGTAGCGGGAGTGTAAACACCGGGGAGCTGTTTTTT CASRGSGSVNTGELFF
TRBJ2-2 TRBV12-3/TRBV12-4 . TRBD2 TGTGCCAGCCGACCGACTAGCGGGATCACCGGGGAGCTGTTTTTT CASRPTSGITGELFF
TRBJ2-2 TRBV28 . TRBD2 TGTGCCAGCAGGGGGACTAGCGGGCTTCTGGGCTCCGGGGAGCTGTTTTTT CASRGTSGLLGSGELFF
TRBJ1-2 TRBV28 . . TGTGCCGCCGACCAAGGGGGGGGCTACACCTTC CAADQGGGYTF
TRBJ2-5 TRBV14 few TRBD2 TGTGCCAGCAGCCGGACTAGCACCCCGCAAGAGACCCAGTACTTC CASSRTSTPQETQYF
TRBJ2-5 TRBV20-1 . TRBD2 TGCAGTGCTAGGCGTAGCGGGCGAGTCCTAAAAGAGACCCAGTACTTC CSARRSGRVLKETQYF
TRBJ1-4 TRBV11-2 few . TGTGCCAGCAGCCCCAACACAGGGCTCAATGAAAAACTGTTTTTT CASSPNTGLNEKLFF
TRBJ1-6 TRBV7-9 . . TGTGCCAGCACGACGGATAGCTCCTATAATTCACCCCTCCACTTT CASTTDSSYNSPLHF
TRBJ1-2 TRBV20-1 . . TGCAGTGCTAGAGGACAGGCCCCTGTCTATGGCTACACCTTC CSARGQAPVYGYTF
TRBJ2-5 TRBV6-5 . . TGTGCCAGCAGACAAACAGGACAAGAGACCCAGTACTTC CASRQTGQETQYF
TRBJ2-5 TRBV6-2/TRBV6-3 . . TGTGCCAGCAGTTACGCGCAGACACAAGAGACCCAGTACTTC CASSYAQTQETQYF
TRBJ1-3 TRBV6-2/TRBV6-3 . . TGTGCCAGCAGAAGGAGGACAGTCTCTGGAAACACCATATATTTT CASRRRTVSGNTIYF
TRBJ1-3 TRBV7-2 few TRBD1 TGTGCCACAACGACAGGGGGCTCTGGAAACACCATATATTTT CATTTGGSGNTIYF
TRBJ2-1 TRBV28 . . TGTGCCAGCAGCGTACAGGCCCCCACTCACAATGAGCAGTTCTTC CASSVQAPTHNEQFF
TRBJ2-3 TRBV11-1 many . TGTGCCAGCAGCTTAGAGGACATTTCCACAGATACGCAGTATTTT CASSLEDISTDTQYF
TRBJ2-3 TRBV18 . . TGTGCCAGCTCACCCGAAAGCGGTACAGATACGCAGTATTTT CASSPESGTDTQYF
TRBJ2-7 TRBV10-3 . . TGTGCCATCAGTGAGACAGAAACCTACGAGCAGTACTTC CAISETETYEQYF
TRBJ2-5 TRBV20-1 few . TGCAGTGCTAGAACTCCTCGGGGGGCGACGGAGACCCAGTACTTC CSARTPRGATETQYF
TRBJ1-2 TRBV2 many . TGTGCCAGCAGTGGAAATCATATCTATGGCTACACCTTC CASSGNHIYGYTF